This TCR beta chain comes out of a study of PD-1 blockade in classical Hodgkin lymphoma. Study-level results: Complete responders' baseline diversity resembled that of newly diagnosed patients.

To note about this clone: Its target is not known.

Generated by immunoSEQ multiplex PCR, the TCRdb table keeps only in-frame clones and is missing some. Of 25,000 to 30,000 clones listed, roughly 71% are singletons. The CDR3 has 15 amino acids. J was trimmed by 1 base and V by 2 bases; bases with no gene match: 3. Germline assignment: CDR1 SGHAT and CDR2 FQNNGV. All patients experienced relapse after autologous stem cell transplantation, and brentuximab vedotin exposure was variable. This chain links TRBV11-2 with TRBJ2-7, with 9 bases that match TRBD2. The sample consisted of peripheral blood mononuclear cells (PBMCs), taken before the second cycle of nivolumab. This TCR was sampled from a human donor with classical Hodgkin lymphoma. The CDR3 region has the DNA TGTGCCAGCAGCTTATGGCGGGAGGGGTCCTACGAGCAGTACTTC. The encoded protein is CASSLWREGSYEQYF.